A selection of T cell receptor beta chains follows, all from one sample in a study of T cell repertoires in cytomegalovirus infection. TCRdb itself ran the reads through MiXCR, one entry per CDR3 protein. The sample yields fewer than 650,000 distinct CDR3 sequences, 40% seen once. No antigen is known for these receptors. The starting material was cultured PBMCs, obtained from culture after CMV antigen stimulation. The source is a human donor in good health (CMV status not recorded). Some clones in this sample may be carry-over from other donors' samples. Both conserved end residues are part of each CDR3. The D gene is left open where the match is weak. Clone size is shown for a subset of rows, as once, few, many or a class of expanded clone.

CDR3nt: TGCAGTGCTAGAGTAGGCGGGATCGGCGGGGAGCTGTTTTTT
CDR3aa: CSARVGGIGGELFF
d_gene: NA
abundance: few
j_gene: TRBJ2-2
v_gene: TRBV20-1

CDR3nt: TGTGCCATCTCATGGGACAGCCTCACAGATACGCAGTATTTT
CDR3aa: CAISWDSLTDTQYF
d_gene: TRBD1
abundance: NA
j_gene: TRBJ2-3
v_gene: TRBV10-3

CDR3nt: TGTGCCAGCAGCTTAGATAGTGGACTAGATCGAAACAATGAGCAGTTCTTC
CDR3aa: CASSLDSGLDRNNEQFF
d_gene: TRBD2
abundance: few
j_gene: TRBJ2-1
v_gene: TRBV11-2

CDR3nt: TGTGCCAGCAGCTCAGGATTACGGCAGCCCCAGCATTTT
CDR3aa: CASSSGLRQPQHF
d_gene: NA
abundance: many
j_gene: TRBJ1-5
v_gene: TRBV7-2

CDR3nt: TGCAGTGCTACCAGCGGGGGGGCGGCAGATACGCAGTATTTT
CDR3aa: CSATSGGAADTQYF
d_gene: TRBD2
abundance: NA
j_gene: TRBJ2-3
v_gene: TRBV20-1

CDR3nt: TGTGCCAGCAGCTCACACAGTGGATATAGCTATAATTCACCCCTCCACTTT
CDR3aa: CASSSHSGYSYNSPLHF
d_gene: NA
abundance: NA
j_gene: TRBJ1-6
v_gene: TRBV11-2

CDR3nt: TGTGCCAGCAGCTCTACGACAGGGGCGACCTATGGCTACACCTTC
CDR3aa: CASSSTTGATYGYTF
d_gene: TRBD1
abundance: NA
j_gene: TRBJ1-2
v_gene: TRBV7-2

CDR3nt: TGCGCCAGCAGCTTGACCACGGGGACTAGCCAAGAGACCCAGTACTTC
CDR3aa: CASSLTTGTSQETQYF
d_gene: TRBD2
abundance: few
j_gene: TRBJ2-5
v_gene: TRBV5-1

CDR3nt: TGTGCCAGCCAGAGGCATACGACTGAAGCTTTCTTT
CDR3aa: CASQRHTTEAFF
d_gene: NA
abundance: NA
j_gene: TRBJ1-1
v_gene: TRBV12-3/TRBV12-4

CDR3nt: TGTGCCACCAGTGATTCCGGTAGACAGATTGAGCAGTTCTTC
CDR3aa: CATSDSGRQIEQFF
d_gene: NA
abundance: NA
j_gene: TRBJ2-1
v_gene: TRBV24-1

CDR3nt: TGTGCCAGCAGTCCCCGGCCTTGGGGGTTGGAAGGCTACACCTTC
CDR3aa: CASSPRPWGLEGYTF
d_gene: NA
abundance: few
j_gene: TRBJ1-2
v_gene: TRBV7-2

CDR3nt: TGTGCCAGCAGCTTAGTAGGGCCGGGGGGTGGCTACACCTTC
CDR3aa: CASSLVGPGGGYTF
d_gene: NA
abundance: NA
j_gene: TRBJ1-2
v_gene: TRBV7-6

CDR3nt: TGTGCCAGCATAGGAGGACAGAACACTGAAGCTTTCTTT
CDR3aa: CASIGGQNTEAFF
d_gene: NA
abundance: NA
j_gene: TRBJ1-1
v_gene: TRBV7-2

CDR3nt: TGTGCCAGTGGGCCGGGGGAGACCCAGTACTTC
CDR3aa: CASGPGETQYF
d_gene: NA
abundance: few
j_gene: TRBJ2-5
v_gene: TRBV19

CDR3nt: TGTGCCAGCAGTCTTACCTGGACTAGCCGGAGTATAGGGAGAGACACAGATACGCAGTATTTT
CDR3aa: CASSLTWTSRSIGRDTDTQYF
d_gene: TRBD2
abundance: NA
j_gene: TRBJ2-3
v_gene: TRBV12-3/TRBV12-4

CDR3nt: TGTGCCAGCAGTGAAGCGCTGGGCAGTAACTATGGCTACACCTTC
CDR3aa: CASSEALGSNYGYTF
d_gene: NA
abundance: NA
j_gene: TRBJ1-2
v_gene: TRBV2

CDR3nt: TGTGCCAGCAGCTTAGGGACAGGGTTTCCCACTGAAGCTTTCTTT
CDR3aa: CASSLGTGFPTEAFF
d_gene: TRBD1
abundance: once
j_gene: TRBJ1-1
v_gene: TRBV7-8

CDR3nt: TGTGCCAGCACCCTTAGCAGGGGCGGGGGTCAGCCCCAGCATTTT
CDR3aa: CASTLSRGGGQPQHF
d_gene: NA
abundance: once
j_gene: TRBJ1-5
v_gene: TRBV7-8

CDR3nt: TGTGCCAGCAGCCCGGGGGGGGGACAGGGAAGCGAGCAGTACTTC
CDR3aa: CASSPGGGQGSEQYF
d_gene: NA
abundance: NA
j_gene: TRBJ2-7
v_gene: TRBV7-2

CDR3nt: TGTGCCAGCAGTGCTCTAGCGGCCAACACCGGGGAGCTGTTTTTT
CDR3aa: CASSALAANTGELFF
d_gene: TRBD2
abundance: few
j_gene: TRBJ2-2
v_gene: TRBV2

CDR3nt: TGTGCCAGCAGCTTAGGAGGGTTTTATAGCAATCAGCCCCAGCATTTT
CDR3aa: CASSLGGFYSNQPQHF
d_gene: NA
abundance: NA
j_gene: TRBJ1-5
v_gene: TRBV7-9

CDR3nt: TGTGCCAGTAGTATAGAAGGGGTCGATTCACCCCTCCACTTT
CDR3aa: CASSIEGVDSPLHF
d_gene: NA
abundance: NA
j_gene: TRBJ1-6
v_gene: TRBV19

CDR3nt: TGTGCCAGCTCACCAAGGGTAAACTACGAGCAGTACTTC
CDR3aa: CASSPRVNYEQYF
d_gene: NA
abundance: NA
j_gene: TRBJ2-7
v_gene: TRBV18

CDR3nt: TGCGCCAGCAGCCAAGAGACTAGCGGGAGCTCCTACAATGAGCAGTTCTTC
CDR3aa: CASSQETSGSSYNEQFF
d_gene: TRBD2
abundance: NA
j_gene: TRBJ2-1
v_gene: TRBV4-1

CDR3nt: TGCAGTGCACGAAGACCGGGACTAGCGGGGGTTACAGATACGCAGTATTTT
CDR3aa: CSARRPGLAGVTDTQYF
d_gene: TRBD2
abundance: NA
j_gene: TRBJ2-3
v_gene: TRBV20-1

CDR3nt: TGTGCCAGCATCGGGCGGGTGATGGGAGGCTACACCTTC
CDR3aa: CASIGRVMGGYTF
d_gene: NA
abundance: NA
j_gene: TRBJ1-2
v_gene: TRBV6-6

CDR3nt: TGTGCCAGCAGCTTAGGGGACAGGGCCCCCTACAATGAGCAGTTCTTC
CDR3aa: CASSLGDRAPYNEQFF
d_gene: TRBD1
abundance: few
j_gene: TRBJ2-1
v_gene: TRBV7-2

CDR3nt: TGTGCCAGCTCTGGGTCGGGGGGTCTAAACGAGCAGTACTTC
CDR3aa: CASSGSGGLNEQYF
d_gene: TRBD2
abundance: NA
j_gene: TRBJ2-7
v_gene: TRBV2

CDR3nt: TGTGCCAGCAGCCTCTGGGGAATCGACACTGAAGCTTTCTTT
CDR3aa: CASSLWGIDTEAFF
d_gene: NA
abundance: NA
j_gene: TRBJ1-1
v_gene: TRBV7-8

CDR3nt: TGTGCCAGCAGTTTGGGTTTGACTCCTACTAAGTCCCCCGGGGAGCTGTTTTTT
CDR3aa: CASSLGLTPTKSPGELFF
d_gene: NA
abundance: NA
j_gene: TRBJ2-2
v_gene: TRBV27

CDR3nt: TGTGCCAGTAGCTCGCGGTTCTACAATGAGCAGTTCTTC
CDR3aa: CASSSRFYNEQFF
d_gene: NA
abundance: NA
j_gene: TRBJ2-1
v_gene: TRBV19

CDR3nt: TGTGCCAGCAGCTTGGTGGCGGGAGCGGGCAATGAGCAGTTCTTC
CDR3aa: CASSLVAGAGNEQFF
d_gene: TRBD2
abundance: NA
j_gene: TRBJ2-1
v_gene: TRBV5-6

CDR3nt: TGTGCCAGCAGCCACGGGACTAGCGGGAGTACGAGCTCCTACGAGCAGTACTTC
CDR3aa: CASSHGTSGSTSSYEQYF
d_gene: TRBD2
abundance: once
j_gene: TRBJ2-7
v_gene: TRBV7-2

CDR3nt: TGCAGCGTCGGAGGCAGAATGAACACTGAAGCTTTCTTT
CDR3aa: CSVGGRMNTEAFF
d_gene: NA
abundance: few
j_gene: TRBJ1-1
v_gene: TRBV29-1

CDR3nt: TGTGCCAGCAAAAGCCACCGCGGGGGGAATGAGCAGTTCTTC
CDR3aa: CASKSHRGGNEQFF
d_gene: TRBD2
abundance: many
j_gene: TRBJ2-1
v_gene: TRBV7-2

CDR3nt: TGTGCCAGCTCTCACGAAGGCAGGGTAGCGGCCAACGTCCTGACTTTC
CDR3aa: CASSHEGRVAANVLTF
d_gene: NA
abundance: NA
j_gene: TRBJ2-6
v_gene: TRBV18

CDR3nt: TGCAGTGCTAGCCAACAGGGTTCTTTCACAGATACGCAGTATTTT
CDR3aa: CSASQQGSFTDTQYF
d_gene: NA
abundance: once
j_gene: TRBJ2-3
v_gene: TRBV20-1

CDR3nt: TGTGCCATCAGTGAAGCAGGGGGCTGGGACACTGAAGCTTTCTTT
CDR3aa: CAISEAGGWDTEAFF
d_gene: TRBD1
abundance: once
j_gene: TRBJ1-1
v_gene: TRBV10-3

CDR3nt: TGTGCCAGCAGGAACGGGCCCTTCAGCGGGAACATTCAGTACTTC
CDR3aa: CASRNGPFSGNIQYF
d_gene: NA
abundance: NA
j_gene: TRBJ2-4
v_gene: TRBV6-1

CDR3nt: TGTGCCAGCAGCTTACGAGGACAGGGGGCGCGGGAGCAGTACTTC
CDR3aa: CASSLRGQGAREQYF
d_gene: TRBD1
abundance: NA
j_gene: TRBJ2-7
v_gene: TRBV7-2

CDR3nt: TGTGCCAGCATCGTGAGGGCCTCCTACAATGAGCAGTTCTTC
CDR3aa: CASIVRASYNEQFF
d_gene: NA
abundance: NA
j_gene: TRBJ2-1
v_gene: TRBV6-4

CDR3nt: TGTGCCAGCAGCCCGGGGAGAGGAGGGAGGGGTGGAAACATTCAGTACTTC
CDR3aa: CASSPGRGGRGGNIQYF
d_gene: TRBD2
abundance: NA
j_gene: TRBJ2-4
v_gene: TRBV11-2

CDR3nt: TGTGCCGTGGAAGGACTAGCGTATCGCACAGATACGCAGTATTTT
CDR3aa: CAVEGLAYRTDTQYF
d_gene: TRBD2
abundance: NA
j_gene: TRBJ2-3
v_gene: TRBV7-6

CDR3nt: TGTGCCAGCGGACAGTGGGGCACTGAAGCTTTCTTT
CDR3aa: CASGQWGTEAFF
d_gene: NA
abundance: NA
j_gene: TRBJ1-1
v_gene: TRBV6-1

CDR3nt: TGTGCCAGCAGCGTACCAGGGGGCGCCTCCTACGAGCAGTACTTC
CDR3aa: CASSVPGGASYEQYF
d_gene: TRBD1
abundance: NA
j_gene: TRBJ2-7
v_gene: TRBV7-4

CDR3nt: TGTGCCAGTAGTATATTCAAGAACACTGAAGCTTTCTTT
CDR3aa: CASSIFKNTEAFF
d_gene: NA
abundance: NA
j_gene: TRBJ1-1
v_gene: TRBV19

CDR3nt: TGTGCCAGCAGTTTATTCCCCATGTATGGCTACACCTTC
CDR3aa: CASSLFPMYGYTF
d_gene: NA
abundance: NA
j_gene: TRBJ1-2
v_gene: TRBV12-3/TRBV12-4

CDR3nt: TGTGCCAGCAGCCTAGCGGGAGCCCCGGGTGAGCAGTACTTC
CDR3aa: CASSLAGAPGEQYF
d_gene: TRBD2
abundance: few
j_gene: TRBJ2-7
v_gene: TRBV6-2/TRBV6-3

CDR3nt: TGTGCCAGCAGCCAAGAAGGAAACCAAGAGACCCAGTACTTC
CDR3aa: CASSQEGNQETQYF
d_gene: NA
abundance: many
j_gene: TRBJ2-5
v_gene: TRBV3-1

CDR3nt: TGTGCCAGCAGCTTATTGCAATCGGGATCTGAAGATTTCTTT
CDR3aa: CASSLLQSGSEDFF
d_gene: NA
abundance: NA
j_gene: TRBJ1-1
v_gene: TRBV11-2

CDR3nt: TGCAGTGCTTCGGGACTAGCGCTGCATGAGCAGTTCTTC
CDR3aa: CSASGLALHEQFF
d_gene: TRBD2
abundance: NA
j_gene: TRBJ2-1
v_gene: TRBV20-1

CDR3nt: TGTGCCAGCAGCCCACTAAGTAGCGGGGGTAACAATGAGCAGTTCTTC
CDR3aa: CASSPLSSGGNNEQFF
d_gene: TRBD2
abundance: few
j_gene: TRBJ2-1
v_gene: TRBV7-8

CDR3nt: TGTGCCAGCAGCTTAGCAGTAGCCTCAGGGGGTGAGCAGTTCTTC
CDR3aa: CASSLAVASGGEQFF
d_gene: TRBD1
abundance: NA
j_gene: TRBJ2-1
v_gene: TRBV7-6

CDR3nt: TGTGCCAGCACCCGGGGGAGGATCACAGATACGCAGTATTTT
CDR3aa: CASTRGRITDTQYF
d_gene: NA
abundance: few
j_gene: TRBJ2-3
v_gene: TRBV12-3/TRBV12-4

CDR3nt: TGTGCCAGCAGTTCTTACAGGGGGGCGAATTCACCCCTCCACTTT
CDR3aa: CASSSYRGANSPLHF
d_gene: TRBD1
abundance: NA
j_gene: TRBJ1-6
v_gene: TRBV28